This T cell receptor beta chain was profiled in a study of response to subunit inactivated influenza vaccine. MiXCR was run by TCRdb on the RT-PCR reads, yielding one entry per CDR3 protein. Of around 200,000 distinct CDR3 sequences in the sample, roughly 12% were seen once. V lost 1 base and J lost 6; bases outside the gene matches: 5. CDR3 length: 15 residues. The germline V gene encodes CDR1 LNHNV and CDR2 YYDKDF (reference sequence). This clonotype was counted between two and nine times. This same sample was also part of a study on T cells expressing NK-cell markers. That publication notes: The authors made TCR beta cDNA libraries by 5'RACE template switching. This switching added a universal primer site and UMIs. Investigators obtained TCR beta repertoires from sorted CD3+CD56+NKG2C+, CD3+CD56+NKG2C- and CD3+CD56-NKG2C+ T cells. Whether expanded NKG2C-expressing T cell clones recognize HCMV is unknown.

The sample was CD8+ T cells sorted from PBMCs, taken 11 to 12 days after vaccination. This TCR came from a man over 45 who received an inactivated influenza vaccine. The rearrangement uses TRBV15 and TRBJ2-7; 11 nucleotides align to TRBD2. The CDR3 sequence: CATSRGTSGSTEQYF. The CDR3 DNA is TGTGCCACCAGCAGAGGAACTAGCGGGAGCACCGAGCAGTACTTC.